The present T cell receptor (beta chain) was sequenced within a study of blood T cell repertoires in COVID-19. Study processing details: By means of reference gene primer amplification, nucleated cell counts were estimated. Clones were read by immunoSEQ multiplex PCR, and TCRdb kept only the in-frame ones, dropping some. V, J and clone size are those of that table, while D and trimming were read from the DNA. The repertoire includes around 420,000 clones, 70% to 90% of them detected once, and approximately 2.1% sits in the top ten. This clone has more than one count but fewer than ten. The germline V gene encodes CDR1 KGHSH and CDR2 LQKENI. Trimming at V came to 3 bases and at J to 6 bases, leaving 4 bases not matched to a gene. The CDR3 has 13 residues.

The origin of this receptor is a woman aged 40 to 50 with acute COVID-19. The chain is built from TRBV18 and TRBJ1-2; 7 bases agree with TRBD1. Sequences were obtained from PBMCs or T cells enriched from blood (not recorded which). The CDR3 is CASSPGTDNGYTF. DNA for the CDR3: TGTGCCAGCTCACCTGGGACAGACAATGGCTACACCTTC. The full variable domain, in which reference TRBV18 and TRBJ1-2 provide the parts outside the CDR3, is NAGVMQNPRHLVRRRGQEARLRCSPMKGHSHVYWYRQLPEEGLKFMVYLQKENIIDESGMPKERFSAEFPKEGPSILRIQQVVRGDSAAYFCASSPGTDNGYTFGSGTRLTVV.